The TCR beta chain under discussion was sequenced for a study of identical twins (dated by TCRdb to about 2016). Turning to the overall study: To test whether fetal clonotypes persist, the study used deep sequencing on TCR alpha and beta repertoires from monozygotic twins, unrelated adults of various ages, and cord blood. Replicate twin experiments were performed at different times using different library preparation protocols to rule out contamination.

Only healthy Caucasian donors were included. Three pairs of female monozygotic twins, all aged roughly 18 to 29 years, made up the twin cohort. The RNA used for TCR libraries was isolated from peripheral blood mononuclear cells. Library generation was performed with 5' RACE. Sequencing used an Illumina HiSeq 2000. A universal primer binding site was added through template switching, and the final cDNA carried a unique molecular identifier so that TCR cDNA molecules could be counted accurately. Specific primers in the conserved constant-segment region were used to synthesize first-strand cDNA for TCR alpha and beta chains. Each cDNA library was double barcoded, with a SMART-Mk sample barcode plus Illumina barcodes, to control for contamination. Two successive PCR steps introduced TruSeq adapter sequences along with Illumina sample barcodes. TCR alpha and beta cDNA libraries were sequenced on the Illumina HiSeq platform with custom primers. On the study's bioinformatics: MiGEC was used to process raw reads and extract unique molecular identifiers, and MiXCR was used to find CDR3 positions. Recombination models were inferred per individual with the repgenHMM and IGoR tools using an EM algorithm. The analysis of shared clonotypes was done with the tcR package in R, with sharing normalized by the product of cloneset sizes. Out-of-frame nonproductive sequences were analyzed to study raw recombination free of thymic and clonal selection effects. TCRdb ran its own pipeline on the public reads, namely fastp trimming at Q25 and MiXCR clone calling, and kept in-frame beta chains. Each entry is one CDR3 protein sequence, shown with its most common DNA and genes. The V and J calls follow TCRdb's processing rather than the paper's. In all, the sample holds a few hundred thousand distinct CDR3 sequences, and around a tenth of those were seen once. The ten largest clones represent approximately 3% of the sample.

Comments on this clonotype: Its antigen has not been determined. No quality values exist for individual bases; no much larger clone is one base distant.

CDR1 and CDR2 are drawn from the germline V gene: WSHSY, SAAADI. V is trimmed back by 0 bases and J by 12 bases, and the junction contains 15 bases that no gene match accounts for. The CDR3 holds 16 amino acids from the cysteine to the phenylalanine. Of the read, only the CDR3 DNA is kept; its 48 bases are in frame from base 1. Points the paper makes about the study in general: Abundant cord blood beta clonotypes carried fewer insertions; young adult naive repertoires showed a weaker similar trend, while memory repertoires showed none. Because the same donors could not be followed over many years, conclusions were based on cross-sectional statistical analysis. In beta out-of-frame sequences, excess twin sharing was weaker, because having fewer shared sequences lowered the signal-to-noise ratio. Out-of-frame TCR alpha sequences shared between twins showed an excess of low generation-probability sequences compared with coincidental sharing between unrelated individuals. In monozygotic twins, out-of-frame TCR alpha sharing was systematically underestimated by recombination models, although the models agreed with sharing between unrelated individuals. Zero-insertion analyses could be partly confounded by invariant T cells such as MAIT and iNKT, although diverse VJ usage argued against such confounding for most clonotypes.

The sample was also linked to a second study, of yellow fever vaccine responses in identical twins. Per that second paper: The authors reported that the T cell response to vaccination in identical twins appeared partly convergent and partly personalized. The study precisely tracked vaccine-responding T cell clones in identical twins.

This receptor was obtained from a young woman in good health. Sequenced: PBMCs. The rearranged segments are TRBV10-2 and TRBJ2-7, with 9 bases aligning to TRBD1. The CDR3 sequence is CASSESGLVRDRALYF. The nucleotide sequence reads TGCGCCAGCAGTGAGTCCGGCTTGGTCCGGGACAGGGCCCTGTACTTC.